The rows below give T cell receptor beta chains drawn from one sample of a study of blood T cell repertoires in COVID-19. Repertoires were generated with immunoSEQ multiplex PCR, while TCRdb's copy carries only in-frame clones and drops some. The sample has a few hundred thousand clones; approximately 75% are singletons. Material for sequencing was PBMCs or T cells enriched from blood (not recorded which). Receptors were obtained from a man between 35 and 55 years old who had recovered from COVID-19. Both conserved end residues are part of each CDR3. Each record gives: D gene, J gene, clone size, V gene, CDR3 protein, CDR3 DNA. A D gene is named only where the DNA matches it firmly. Not all rows give a size; the values are once, few, many and, for expanded clones, a class.

>TRBD2|TRBJ2-1|NA|TRBV14
CASSQVWLAGVRNEQFF
TGTGCCAGCAGCCAAGTTTGGCTAGCGGGGGTCAGAAATGAGCAGTTCTTC
>TRBD2|TRBJ2-3|NA|TRBV4-2
CASSQYGGGTDTQYF
TGTGCCAGCAGCCAATACGGGGGGGGGACAGATACGCAGTATTTT
>TRBD1|TRBJ1-6|NA|TRBV6-1
CASSEPRQGISSYNSPLHF
TGTGCCAGCAGTGAACCTAGACAGGGAATTAGCTCCTATAATTCACCCCTCCACTTT
>NA|TRBJ1-2|NA|TRBV19
CASSGRSGGGYTF
TGTGCCAGTAGTGGAAGAAGTGGAGGCGGCTACACCTTC
>NA|TRBJ1-5|NA|TRBV7-9
CASSPQGQAQPQHF
TGTGCCAGCAGCCCTCAGGGCCAGGCGCAGCCCCAGCATTTT
>NA|TRBJ2-7|NA|TRBV5-5
CASSLVGSSYEQYF
TGTGCCAGCAGCTTGGTGGGGAGCTCCTACGAGCAGTACTTC
>NA|TRBJ2-2|NA|TRBV5-3
CARFYGATDTGELFF
TGTGCCAGATTCTATGGGGCGACGGACACCGGGGAGCTGTTTTTT
>NA|TRBJ1-3|few|TRBV7-9
CASRAQVNSGNTIYF
TGTGCCAGCAGGGCACAGGTGAACTCTGGAAACACCATATATTTT
>NA|TRBJ1-2|few|TRBV6-5
CASRQGTGYTF
TGTGCCAGCAGGCAGGGAACTGGCTACACCTTC
>TRBD1|TRBJ1-2|few|TRBV2
CASSEGQGILGYTF
TGTGCCAGCAGTGAAGGACAGGGTATATTGGGCTACACCTTC
>TRBD1|TRBJ1-2|NA|TRBV7-9
CASSLSGQGGYTF
TGTGCCAGCAGCTTATCGGGACAGGGGGGTTACACCTTC
>NA|TRBJ1-1|NA|TRBV6-5
CASSLRQGVAEAFF
TGTGCCAGCAGCCTTAGGCAGGGTGTCGCTGAAGCTTTCTTT
>TRBD1|TRBJ1-2|NA|TRBV11-2
CASSLTGGRYGYTF
TGTGCCAGCAGCTTGACAGGGGGCCGGTATGGCTACACCTTC
>NA|TRBJ1-6|few|TRBV7-9
CASSRAGYNSPLHF
TGTGCCAGCAGCCGCGCGGGCTATAATTCACCCCTCCACTTT
>NA|TRBJ1-2|NA|TRBV7-8
CASSLGSAGKYGYTF
TGTGCCAGCAGCTTAGGTTCTGCAGGGAAGTATGGCTACACCTTC
>NA|TRBJ1-2|once|TRBV24-1
CATSDRGRLHGYTF
TGTGCCACCAGTGACCGGGGGAGGCTACATGGCTACACCTTC
>TRBD1|TRBJ2-1|NA|TRBV27
CASSLTPSLWGQGPNEQFF
TGTGCCAGCAGTTTAACCCCCTCCTTGTGGGGACAGGGTCCCAATGAGCAGTTCTTC
>TRBD2|TRBJ2-3|NA|TRBV2
CASSDSGGPYTQYF
TGTGCCAGCAGTGATTCGGGGGGGCCATATACGCAGTATTTT
>TRBD2|TRBJ2-7|NA|TRBV18
CASSPVAGGPVGHEQYF
TGTGCCAGCTCACCGGTAGCGGGAGGGCCGGTCGGCCACGAGCAGTACTTC
>TRBD1|TRBJ1-1|NA|TRBV5-1
CASSLALQGAKGTEAFF
TGCGCCAGCAGCTTGGCCTTACAGGGGGCTAAGGGCACTGAAGCTTTCTTT
>TRBD1|TRBJ2-6|NA|TRBV19
CASSRDRAPGANVLTF
TGTGCCAGTAGTAGGGACAGGGCGCCTGGGGCCAACGTCCTGACTTTC
>TRBD1|TRBJ2-1|NA|TRBV7-9
CASSLGQGVSDEQFF
TGTGCCAGCAGCCTCGGACAGGGGGTATCGGATGAGCAGTTCTTC
>NA|TRBJ2-2|NA|TRBV5-1
CASSPGSPTGELFF
TGCGCCAGCAGCCCAGGGTCTCCCACCGGGGAGCTGTTTTTT
>TRBD2|TRBJ2-3|NA|TRBV2
CASRKTSEGTDTQYF
TGTGCCAGCAGGAAGACTAGCGAAGGCACAGATACGCAGTATTTT
>NA|TRBJ1-4|few|TRBV5-1
CASSLEQGRRTNEKLFF
TGCGCCAGCAGCTTGGAGCAGGGGCGCAGGACTAATGAAAAACTGTTTTTT
>NA|TRBJ1-2|NA|TRBV18
CASSPSAGGIYGYTF
TGTGCCAGCTCACCCTCGGCGGGGGGAATCTATGGCTACACCTTC
>TRBD1|TRBJ2-7|NA|TRBV5-4
CASSPQNRGSGYEQYF
TGTGCCAGCAGCCCCCAAAACAGGGGGTCGGGGTACGAGCAGTACTTC
>NA|TRBJ2-6|NA|TRBV7-2
CASGGRDSSGANVLTF
TGTGCCAGCGGTGGGCGGGACAGCTCTGGGGCCAACGTCCTGACTTTC
>TRBD1|TRBJ1-2|NA|TRBV6-5
CASQFRTGDYGYTF
TGTGCCAGTCAATTCAGGACAGGGGACTATGGCTACACCTTC
>NA|TRBJ2-1|NA|TRBV24-1
CATSRQGGYNEQFF
TGTGCCACCAGTCGGCAGGGGGGTTACAATGAGCAGTTCTTC
>NA|TRBJ2-3|NA|TRBV5-1
CASRLRDTQYF
TGCGCCAGCAGATTGCGAGATACGCAGTATTTT
>NA|TRBJ1-2|NA|TRBV2
CASSRLGLGPGYTF
TGTGCCAGCAGTCGGTTGGGGCTTGGGCCTGGCTACACCTTC
>TRBD1|TRBJ1-6|NA|TRBV30
CAPPGQAKDLLLTLGANSPLHF
TGTGCCCCGCCGGGACAGGCGAAAGACCTACTCCTTACGCTAGGGGCCAATTCACCCCTCCACTTT
>NA|TRBJ1-1|NA|TRBV5-6
CASRTKGLQDNTEAFF
TGTGCCAGCAGAACTAAGGGACTCCAAGATAACACTGAAGCTTTCTTT
>TRBD1|TRBJ2-7|NA|TRBV18
CASSPGTGSYEQYF
TGTGCCAGCTCTCCCGGGACAGGGTCCTACGAGCAGTACTTC
>NA|TRBJ1-3|NA|TRBV27
CASSRGNSGNTIYF
TGTGCCAGCAGTAGAGGCAACTCTGGAAACACCATATATTTT
>NA|TRBJ1-5|NA|TRBV27
CASSLNRYQPQHF
TGTGCCAGCAGTTTAAATCGGTATCAGCCCCAGCATTTT
>NA|TRBJ1-2|NA|TRBV18
CASSPRTGQNYGYTF
TGTGCCAGCTCACCACGTACAGGGCAGAACTATGGCTACACCTTC
>NA|TRBJ1-5|NA|TRBV19
CASSIPGYQPQHF
TGTGCCAGTAGTATTCCAGGGTATCAGCCCCAGCATTTT
>NA|TRBJ2-1|NA|TRBV9
CASSVGGMDEQFF
TGTGCCAGCAGCGTAGGAGGGATGGATGAGCAGTTCTTC
>TRBD1|TRBJ1-4|once|TRBV10-3
CAVGQGDEKLFF
TGTGCCGTGGGACAGGGGGATGAAAAACTGTTTTTT
>TRBD2|TRBJ2-1|NA|TRBV19
CASGKRTSGIDNEQFF
TGTGCCAGTGGGAAAAGGACTAGCGGGATCGACAATGAGCAGTTCTTC
>TRBD2|TRBJ2-1|once|TRBV5-1
CASSLATSGASNEQFF
TGCGCCAGCAGCTTAGCTACTAGCGGGGCCTCCAATGAGCAGTTCTTC
>TRBD2|TRBJ2-5|once|TRBV5-1
CASSLRLGTSGRQETQYF
TGCGCCAGCAGCTTGCGCCTTGGGACTAGCGGGAGGCAAGAGACCCAGTACTTC
>NA|TRBJ1-2|NA|TRBV4-2
CASSQGLPSYGYTF
TGTGCCAGCAGCCAAGGACTGCCATCCTATGGCTACACCTTC
>TRBD2|TRBJ2-1|NA|TRBV9
CASSVALAGRTSYNEQFF
TGTGCCAGCAGCGTAGCTCTAGCGGGCCGCACCTCCTACAATGAGCAGTTCTTC
>NA|TRBJ1-1|NA|TRBV19
CASSIVGGTEAFF
TGTGCCAGTAGTATAGTAGGGGGAACTGAAGCTTTCTTT
>TRBD1|TRBJ1-2|few|TRBV18
CASSPPGQGRYGYTF
TGTGCCAGCTCACCACCCGGACAGGGGCGCTATGGCTACACCTTC
>NA|TRBJ1-1|NA|TRBV5-1
CASSLDRMTEAFF
TGCGCCAGCAGCTTGGACAGGATGACTGAAGCTTTCTTT
>NA|TRBJ1-3|few|TRBV19
CASSSSGQGNTIYF
TGTGCCAGTAGTAGTTCTGGACAGGGAAACACCATATATTTT
>NA|TRBJ1-5|NA|TRBV6-5
CASTPNRKGQPQHF
TGTGCCAGTACCCCGAACAGGAAAGGACAGCCCCAGCATTTT
>TRBD2|TRBJ2-5|few|TRBV19
CATSSGGGKTQYF
TGTGCCACTAGCTCGGGGGGTGGAAAGACCCAGTACTTC
>TRBD1|TRBJ1-2|NA|TRBV30
CAWSVKGASGYTF
TGTGCCTGGAGTGTCAAGGGGGCGAGCGGCTACACCTTC